The next 32 T cell receptor beta chains were all read from a single sample in a study of early T cells in non-severe SARS-CoV-2 infection. One entry per CDR3 protein results from TCRdb running MiXCR on the 5' RACE reads. The table includes 28,000 or so distinct CDR3 sequences, around 7% detected once. The sample comprised whole blood. These receptors all come from an adult who was a healthcare worker with PCR-confirmed SARS-CoV-2 infection or an uninfected control (not recorded which).

The chain has TRBV11-2 and TRBJ2-5, with 8 nucleotides matching TRBD2. Germline lookup yields CDR1 SGHAT and CDR2 FQNNGV. V shed 6 bases, J shed 5 bases, and the junction held 8 bases outside the gene matches. The CDR3 totals 14 residues. The chain's CDR3 is CASRQAGAGETQYF. The CDR3 bases are TGTGCCAGCAGACAAGCGGGGGCGGGTGAGACCCAGTACTTC.

This clonotype was seen repeatedly, ten times or more. The chain uses TRBV12-3 or TRBV12-4 and TRBJ2-7; D is ambiguous. V lost 8 bases to trimming and J lost 6 bases, with 11 bases between them. The CDR3 is 11 amino acids. Here the CDR3 DNA reads TGTGCCAGCCGGATTAGTGTCGAGCAGTACTTC. Protein product: CASRISVEQYF.

About this clonotype: This sequence may be a read error, since a much larger clone differs from it by one base. No conserved phenylalanine or tryptophan ends this CDR3, so it is likely a read error. This sequence joins TRBV6-2 or TRBV6-3 and TRBJ2-6; D remains unclear. Germline assignment: CDR1 MNHEY and CDR2 SVGEGT. Trimming removed 1 base at V and 3 bases at J, with 7 bases between. The CDR3 has 15 amino acids. The CDR3 DNA sequence: TGTGCCAGCAGTTACTTGGGAAATGGGGCCAACGTCCTGACTATC. Its translation: CASSYLGNGANVLTI.

This clonotype was recorded many times. The rearrangement uses TRBV20-1 and TRBJ2-5, with D hard to call. Germline-derived CDR1 and CDR2 are DFQATT and SNEGSKA (reference sequence). With 4 bases removed from V and 0 bases from J, the gap between germline ends came to 6 bases. This CDR3 comprises 12 residues. The CDR3 DNA reads as TGCAGTGCTACTCGGGACCAAGAGACCCAGTACTTC. Its protein is CSATRDQETQYF.

V gene TRBV11-2 combines with J gene TRBJ2-2; 10 bases are a match to TRBD1. In germline, CDR1 is SGHAT, CDR2 FQNNGV. V gave up 1 base and J gave up 3 bases; unmatched junction bases: 8. The CDR3 loop spans 18 amino acids. The CDR3 nucleotides read TGTGCCAGCAGCTTAGGCCGACAGGGGGCCATTTACACCGGGGAGCTGTTTTTT. Translating it yields CASSLGRQGAIYTGELFF.

A word on this clonotype: A much larger clonotype is one base distant, so this may be a read error. This chain links TRBV7-2 with TRBJ1-6; D is uncertain. V was pared by 5 bases and J by 0 bases, with 5 bases between. CDR3 length equals 14 residues. Germline V gene data show CDR1 as SGHTA and CDR2 as FQGNSA. The CDR3 sequence is CASSRYSYNSPLHF. The DNA of the CDR3 is TGTGCCAGCAGCCGGTACTCCTATAATTCACCCCTCCACTTT. Complete variable domain (other parts from reference TRBV7-2 and TRBJ1-6): GAGVSQSPSNKVTEKGKDVELRCDPISGHTALYWYRQSLGQGLEFLIYFQGNSAPDKSGLPSDRFSAERTGGSVSTLTIQRTQQEDSAVYLCASSRYSYNSPLHFGNGTRLTVT.

This clonotype was recorded at least ten times. This chain links TRBV6-6 with TRBJ1-3, with unresolved D. The CDR3 sequence is 13 residues long. Germline lookup yields CDR1 MNHNY and CDR2 SVGAGI (reference sequence). V was clipped by 7 bases and J by 8 bases, with 15 bases between them. The CDR3 loop is CASTSRQEYTIYF. CDR3 nucleotide sequence: TGTGCCAGCACCAGTAGGCAGGAATACACCATATATTTT.

This clonotype came up many times. V and J are TRBV6-5 and TRBJ2-7; 8 bases align to TRBD1. The CDR3 loop spans 15 amino acids. V lost 6 bases to trimming and J lost 0 bases; unmatched junction nucleotides: 7. Germline V gene lookup returns CDR1 MNHEY and CDR2 SVGAGI. CDR3 nucleotide sequence: TGTGCCAGCAGGAAGGGACAGGCCAGCTCCTACGAGCAGTACTTC. Amino acids: CASRKGQASSYEQYF.

The V gene is TRBV25-1, the J gene TRBJ2-3; D is unclear. Germline-derived CDR1 and CDR2 are MGHDK and SYGVNS. V lost 6 bases to trimming and J lost 0 bases, with 7 bases between them. The CDR3 loop spans 13 amino acids. CDR3 sequence: CASRRASTDTQYF. For the CDR3, the DNA is TGTGCCAGCAGAAGAGCCAGCACAGATACGCAGTATTTT.

This clonotype was counted between two and nine times. The genes are TRBV7-2 and TRBJ2-3; 7 nucleotides line up with TRBD1. The CDR3 runs to 13 residues. Unmatched junction bases numbered 2, after V lost 5 bases and J lost 3 bases. Germline V lookup: CDR1 SGHTA, CDR2 FQGNSA. This CDR3 is CASSRQGTDTQYF. CDR3 in DNA: TGTGCCAGCAGCCGACAGGGAACAGATACGCAGTATTTT.

As regards this clonotype: An end of the junction differs from the germline gene, which may be a read error. The chain uses TRBV6-1 and TRBJ2-3; D is unresolved. This CDR3 is 14 amino acids long. The germline CDR1 and CDR2 sequences are MNHNS and SASEGT. CDR3 DNA sequence: TGTGCCCGCAGTGAAGCCCCGGGCACAGATACGCAGTATTTT. Translated: CARSEAPGTDTQYF.

This clonotype was picked up many times. This chain links TRBV7-9 with TRBJ1-1; 8 positions agree with TRBD1. Germline loops: CDR1 SEHNR, CDR2 FQNEAQ (reference sequence). The trim removed 5 bases at V and 1 base at J, leaving 12 bases unmatched. This CDR3 comprises 17 residues. Here the CDR3 DNA reads TGTGCCAGCAGCCCCGGGACAGGAAAAAGCAAGAACACTGAAGCTTTCTTT. Translated: CASSPGTGKSKNTEAFF.

Notes on this clonotype: A much more abundant neighbour one base away suggests this may be a read error. The chain uses TRBV7-8 and TRBJ2-1, with 8 bases matching TRBD2. This CDR3 is built from 15 residues. J gave up 8 bases and V 5 bases, and 11 bases lay outside the gene matches. Germline V gene lookup returns CDR1 SGHVS and CDR2 FQNEAQ. The CDR3 loop is CASSPNSGRGHEQFF. CDR3 sequence (DNA): TGTGCCAGCAGCCCCAACAGCGGGAGAGGCCATGAGCAGTTCTTC.

This clonotype was observed many times. This rearrangement joins TRBV20-1 to TRBJ1-1; D is unresolved. From germline, CDR1 is DFQATT and CDR2 SNEGSKA (reference sequence). The CDR3 spans 14 residues. V was trimmed by 0 bases and J by 2 bases, leaving 10 bases between them. Here the CDR3 reads CSARDRGTNTEAFF. The CDR3 DNA follows: TGCAGTGCTAGAGATCGCGGCACCAACACTGAAGCTTTCTTT.

The genes are TRBV27 and TRBJ1-2, with D hard to call. This CDR3 is built from 12 residues. CDR1 is MNHEY and CDR2 is SMNVEV in the germline V gene (reference sequence). The V and J ends lost 8 bases and 3 bases respectively, with 10 bases between them. Written as DNA, the CDR3 is TGTGCCAGCTTAGTATTCGACTATGGCTACACCTTC. Residues: CASLVFDYGYTF.

This clonotype has ten or more counts. The J gene is TRBJ2-3, the V gene TRBV18, with D possibly being TRBD2 (6 bases). The germline V gene has CDR1 KGHSH and CDR2 LQKENI. The CDR3 length is 14 residues. Trimming cost V 5 bases and J 6 bases, with 15 bases left between them. CDR3 loop: CASSEMQGLDTQYF. The CDR3 coding sequence is TGTGCCAGCTCAGAGATGCAGGGACTCGATACGCAGTATTTT.

This clonotype was detected ten times or more. The chain combines TRBV5-1 with TRBJ1-3, with 7 nucleotides matching TRBD1. The germline gives CDR1 SGHRS, CDR2 YFSETQ. The CDR3 runs 16 residues. V dropped 3 bases and J dropped 1; count of bases not matched to a gene: 7. CDR3 sequence: CASSWGQIESGNTIYF. CDR3 nucleotide sequence: TGCGCCAGCAGCTGGGGACAGATCGAATCTGGAAACACCATATATTTT.

This clonotype came up many times. V usage is TRBV12-3 or TRBV12-4 and J usage is TRBJ2-4, with D possibly being TRBD2 (7 bases). The V end lost 6 bases, the J end lost 0 bases, and 12 bases lay between the germline ends. CDR3 size: 15 residues. CDR3 sequence: CASSLGGLAKNIQYF. CDR3 coding DNA: TGTGCCAGCAGCCTGGGGGGGCTAGCCAAAAACATTCAGTACTTC.

In this sample, this clonotype turned up many times. The chain employs TRBV10-2 and TRBJ2-1; 8 bases are a match to TRBD1. This CDR3 spans 14 amino acids. Germline trimming cut 10 bases from V and 5 bases from J; bases unmatched to any gene: 10. CDR1 is WSHSY and CDR2 is SAAADI in the germline V gene. DNA for the CDR3: TGCGCCACCCAAACTGGACAGGGCCACAATGAGCAGTTCTTC. This codes for CATQTGQGHNEQFF.

This clonotype has a count of ten or more. The V call is TRBV6-5, the J call TRBJ2-1; D is ambiguous. Germline lookup yields CDR1 MNHEY and CDR2 SVGAGI. Trimming stripped 0 bases from V and 1 base from J, with 10 bases between. The CDR3 runs to 16 residues. This CDR3 reads CASSYSWVGSYNEQFF. As DNA, the CDR3 is TGTGCCAGCAGTTACTCGTGGGTTGGGTCCTACAATGAGCAGTTCTTC.

The sample holds many counts of this clonotype. The CDR3 region has the DNA TGTGCCACCAGCACCCGGACTAGCGGGAAAGATACGCAGTATTTT. As protein: CATSTRTSGKDTQYF. The chain links TRBV15 to TRBJ2-3, with 12 bases fitting TRBD2. Germline CDR1 is LNHNV and CDR2 is YYDKDF (reference sequence). The CDR3 totals 15 residues. J gave up 5 bases and V 4 bases, and 4 bases lay outside the gene matches.

This clonotype was seen more than once but under ten times. V usage is TRBV7-9 and J usage is TRBJ1-2; D unclear. This CDR3 is 12 amino acids long. Deletions cut 1 base from V and 8 bases from J, with 8 bases between. Germline V gene lookup returns CDR1 SEHNR and CDR2 FQNEAQ (reference sequence). The CDR3 DNA sequence: TGTGCCAGCAGCTTAGAGGTTAGGGGCTACACCTTC. Protein: CASSLEVRGYTF.

This clonotype was detected ten times or more. The rearrangement joins TRBV7-9 to TRBJ2-2; no clear D. Trimming removed 4 bases from V and 6 bases from J, with 6 bases in between. This CDR3 is 12 amino acids long. Germline values: CDR1 SEHNR, CDR2 FQNEAQ (reference sequence). CDR3 sequence (DNA): TGTGCCAGCAGCTCCTCGGCCGGGGAGCTGTTTTTT. This translates into CASSSSAGELFF.

This clonotype came up many times. The rearrangement uses TRBV5-5 and TRBJ1-5, with D unclear. CDR3 length: 13 amino acids. The germline gives CDR1 SGHKS, CDR2 YYEKEE (reference sequence). Trimming took 2 bases from V and 5 from J, leaving 8 bases between them. The CDR3 DNA reads TGTGCCAGCAGCTTCGGCCCAGATCAGCCCCAGCATTTT. Translation gives CASSFGPDQPQHF.

At least ten counts were recorded for this clonotype. This rearrangement joins TRBV7-8 to TRBJ1-6; 9 positions match TRBD1. Unmatched junction bases numbered 4, after V lost 4 bases and J lost 6 bases. CDR1 is SGHVS and CDR2 is FQNEAQ in the germline V gene. The CDR3 contains 15 residues. Here the CDR3 reads CASSSRTGVNSPLHF. The CDR3, as DNA: TGTGCCAGCAGCTCCCGGACAGGGGTTAATTCACCCCTCCACTTT.

This clonotype appeared many times. The chain is built from TRBV6-1 and TRBJ1-6; TRBD1 might be the D (5 bases). Trimming took 0 bases from V and 9 from J, leaving 15 bases between them. CDR3 length equals 16 residues. Per the germline V gene, CDR1 is MNHNS and CDR2 is SASEGT. The DNA for the CDR3 is TGTGCCAGCAGTGAAGCGCTAGGAGGGGAGGGTTCACCCCTCCACTTT. Its protein product is CASSEALGGEGSPLHF.

This clonotype was recorded many times. V is TRBV5-1 and J is TRBJ2-2; TRBD1 matches 9 bases. The CDR3 is 15 residues long. Germline V CDR1 and CDR2: SGHRS, YFSETQ. V shed 4 bases and J 5 bases; nucleotides not matched to a gene: 6. The CDR3 reads CASSIGTGYTGELFF. The CDR3 bases are TGCGCCAGCAGCATAGGGACAGGGTATACCGGGGAGCTGTTTTTT.

A note on this clonotype: One junction end does not reproduce the germline sequence, and a read error may be involved. This rearrangement joins TRBV20-1 to TRBJ1-1, with unresolved D. The CDR3 extends over 14 amino acids. Germline assignment: CDR1 DFQATT and CDR2 SNEGSKA (reference sequence). The CDR3 loop reads CSARRNLRRTEAFF. The DNA of the CDR3 is TGCAGCGCTAGACGAAACCTAAGAAGGACTGAAGCTTTCTTT.

This clonotype occurred many times. J is TRBJ2-5 and V is TRBV6-1; D gene unclear. The germline V and J ends were trimmed by 5 bases and 1 base, with 5 bases remaining between them. Germline assignment: CDR1 MNHNS and CDR2 SASEGT. This CDR3 region has 12 residues. The CDR3 nucleotides are TGTGCCAGCAGTCCAGTCCAAGAGACCCAGTACTTC. As protein: CASSPVQETQYF.

This clonotype appeared many times. The chain links TRBV10-2 to TRBJ1-6; the match to TRBD1 covers 9 bases. This CDR3 region has 15 residues. Germline V lookup: CDR1 WSHSY, CDR2 SAAADI. J was trimmed by 10 bases and V by 6 bases; bases with no gene match: 10. CDR3 DNA sequence: TGCGCCAGCAGGAACCCCGGGACAGGGTACTCACCCCTCCACTTT. Translated: CASRNPGTGYSPLHF.

This clonotype was counted many times. The chain has TRBV4-2 and TRBJ1-6; unclear D gene. Germline values: CDR1 LGHNA, CDR2 YNFKEQ. The V end lost 0 bases, the J end lost 9 bases, and 12 bases lay between the germline ends. The CDR3 is 15 residues long. DNA for the CDR3: TGTGCCAGCAGCCAAGACGAAGGGAGTGGTTCACCCCTCCACTTT. Translation: CASSQDEGSGSPLHF.

This clonotype was picked up many times. The rearrangement links TRBV5-1 to TRBJ1-1; perhaps TRBD1 as D (5 bases). V was trimmed by 3 bases and J by 4 bases, leaving 10 bases between them. Germline V lookup: CDR1 SGHRS, CDR2 YFSETQ. The CDR3 has 13 amino acids. The CDR3 DNA reads as TGCGCCAGCAGCTCCGGGGGGAGCACTGAAGCTTTCTTT. This encodes CASSSGGSTEAFF.